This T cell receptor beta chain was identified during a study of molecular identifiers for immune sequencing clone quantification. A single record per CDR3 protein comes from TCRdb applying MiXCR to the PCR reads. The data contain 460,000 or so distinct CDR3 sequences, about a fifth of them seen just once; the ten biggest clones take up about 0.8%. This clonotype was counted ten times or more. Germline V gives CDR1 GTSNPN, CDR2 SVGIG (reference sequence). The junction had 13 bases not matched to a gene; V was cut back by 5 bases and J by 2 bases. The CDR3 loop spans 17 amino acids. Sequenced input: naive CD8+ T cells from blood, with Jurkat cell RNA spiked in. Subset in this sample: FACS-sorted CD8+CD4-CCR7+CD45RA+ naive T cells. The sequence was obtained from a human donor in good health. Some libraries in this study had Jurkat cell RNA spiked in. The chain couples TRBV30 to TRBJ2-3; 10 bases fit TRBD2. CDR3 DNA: TGTGCCTGGCTTACCGAGGGGCTAGCGGGGGTCACAGATACGCAGTATTTT. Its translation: CAWLTEGLAGVTDTQYF.